This TCR beta chain is from a study of beta chain features in type 1 diabetes. This clone was counted a few times. What it recognizes is unknown. Expressed TCRB transcripts were sequenced after all isolated RNA was converted to cDNA. The protocol was immunoSEQ multiplex PCR, while the TCRdb copy is restricted to in-frame clones and leaves out a portion. The table shows hundreds of thousands of clones, with around 15% occurring only once. The germline V gene has CDR1 MGHRA and CDR2 YSYEKL. The CDR3 length is 18 residues. The V gene lost 0 bases and the J gene lost 1 base, with 16 bases spanning the gap. The purity of all sorted populations exceeded 98%. General observations from the study: The naive, central memory and Treg TCRB repertoires showed an apparent similarity that was greater among patients than among healthy donors. Reduced insertions and increased deletions marked VDJ junctions in type 1 diabetes patients.

V is TRBV4-1 and J is TRBJ2-4; D unclear. The sequencing input was naive CD4+ T cells from blood. The sequence was obtained from a young man in good health. The CDR3 protein is CASSQEFGWVGAKNIQYF. CDR3 sequence (DNA): TGCGCCAGCAGCCAAGAGTTCGGGTGGGTTGGGGCCAAAAACATTCAGTACTTC.